This T cell receptor (beta chain) was sequenced in a study of blood T cell repertoires in COVID-19. Original processing methods: Scientists estimated how many nucleated cells there were by amplifying reference gene primers. Assay used: immunoSEQ multiplex PCR; TCRdb lists only in-frame clones, some missing. V and J calls plus clone size are reproduced from that table; the DNA served to infer D and trimming. The sample consists of more than 150,000 clones, about 88% of them appearing once. This CDR3 spans 14 amino acids. V shed 7 bases, J shed 5 bases, and the junction held 5 bases outside the gene matches. Germline values: CDR1 SNHLY, CDR2 FYNNEI.

The receptor comes from a man aged 30-40 years with active or convalescent COVID-19. The J gene is TRBJ1-5, the V gene TRBV2, with TRBD1 matching 10 bases. The sequenced material came from peripheral blood. The CDR3 nucleotides are TGTGCCAGCACCCCCGGGACAGGGGATCAGCCCCAGCATTTT. This gives the protein CASTPGTGDQPQHF.